The source of this T cell receptor (beta chain) is a study of blood T cell repertoires in COVID-19. Background on the study: Material from acute and convalescent COVID-19 was sourced from the United States, Italy and Spain. Nucleic acid was either cDNA or gDNA, and it came from T cells, B-cell-depleted T cells, or PBMCs.

J lost 5 bases, V lost 4 bases, and 4 bases had no gene match. Germline CDR1 is LGHNA and CDR2 is YSLEER. The CDR3 is 14 residues long. In the original analysis: Amplified reference gene primers provided the basis for estimating nucleated cell counts. The table came from immunoSEQ multiplex PCR; TCRdb's copy has only in-frame clones and leaves some out. D and trimming were read from the DNA, whereas the V and J calls and clone size are those reported in that table. The table includes under 200,000 clones, around 83% detected once. This receptor was obtained from a woman of 80 years or more with acute or convalescent COVID-19. The specimen sequenced was peripheral blood. The V gene is TRBV4-3, the J gene TRBJ1-5, with 8 bases that match TRBD1. The CDR3 nucleotides read TGCGCCAGCAGCCGTGACAGGGGTCATCAGCCCCAGCATTTT. It codes for CASSRDRGHQPQHF.